One and the same sample provided the 2 T cell receptor beta chains below, sequenced in a study of beta chain features in type 1 diabetes. Reverse transcribing all isolated RNA meant expressed TCRB transcripts were sequenced. The protocol was immunoSEQ multiplex PCR, while the TCRdb copy is restricted to in-frame clones and leaves out a portion. The sample has fewer than 500,000 clones; about 15% are singletons. The sequencing sample was made of naive CD4+ T cells from blood. All receptors derive from a man between 25 and 39 years old in good health.

The gene calls are TRBV7-6 and TRBJ1-4; D not certain. Trimming cost V 5 bases and J 5 bases, with 6 bases left between them. The CDR3 covers 12 residues. Germline V gene sequence: CDR1 SGHVS, CDR2 FNYEAQ. Here the CDR3 reads CASSEINEKLFF. The DNA for the CDR3 is TGTGCCAGCAGCGAGATCAATGAAAAACTGTTTTTT.

This clone was seen more than once but under ten times. The V gene is TRBV25-1, the J gene TRBJ1-6; D possibly corresponds to TRBD1 (6 bases). The germline CDR1 and CDR2 sequences are MGHDK and SYGVNS. V was shortened by 6 bases and J by 6 bases, with 24 bases between the two germline ends. The CDR3 has 18 residues. The CDR3 region has the DNA TGTGCCAGCAGAAAAGGCTGGGGGCAAGCCGGCTCTAATTCACCCCTCCACTTT. Its translation: CASRKGWGQAGSNSPLHF.